This T cell receptor beta chain was found in a study of lymphopenia after photon versus proton radiotherapy. Study-level points and caveats: Authors raise, but do not show, better survival with proton therapy. Oligoclonal CD8+ Temra expansion after nadir drove photon patients' diversity drop. Larger post-nadir TCR diversity loss correlated inversely with survival in deceased patients.

The CDR3 is 11 amino acids. The V and J ends lost 1 base and 5 bases respectively, with 3 bases between them. CDR1 and CDR2 from the germline V gene are LNHDA and SQIVND (reference sequence). Clones were read by immunoSEQ multiplex PCR, and TCRdb kept only the in-frame ones, dropping some. The sample shows over 15,000 clones, 75% to 95% of them seen only once. A note on this clone: Antigen: not known.

The genes are TRBV19 and TRBJ2-7; D remains unclear. The receptor's source is a man in his sixties with pancreatic cancer. Source: peripheral blood, taken from a patient treated with photon-based radiotherapy. CDR3 bases: TGTGCCAGTAGTATAGGTAACGAGCAGTACTTC. This encodes CASSIGNEQYF.